These 13 T cell receptor beta chains came from one sample sequenced in a study of blood T cell repertoires in COVID-19. Measured with immunoSEQ multiplex PCR; TCRdb has only the in-frame clones, and not every one. The table has under 400,000 clones, 75% to 90% seen once; the top ten hold less than 3.5%. Sequences were obtained from peripheral blood. These receptors were taken from a young woman with COVID-19, enrolled during active disease.

This chain uses TRBV12-5 with TRBJ1-2; D not resolved. Germline V lookup: CDR1 LGHNT, CDR2 FRNRAP. Trimming removed 1 base from V and 6 bases from J, with 6 bases in between. This CDR3 comprises 12 residues. In nucleotides, the CDR3 is TGTGCTAGTGGTTTGGGGAGCCATGGCTACACCTTC. Translated: CASGLGSHGYTF.

The rearrangement joins TRBV7-3 to TRBJ2-1; 8 bases match TRBD2. Germline V CDR1 and CDR2: SGHTA, FQGTGA. The CDR3 is 14 amino acids. The junction had 1 base not matched to a gene; V was cut back by 0 bases and J by 6 bases. In DNA form, the CDR3 reads TGTGCCAGCAGCTTAACACTAGCGGCCAATGAGCAGTTCTTC. This gives the protein CASSLTLAANEQFF.

V usage is TRBV19 and J usage is TRBJ1-1; TRBD1 aligns across 8 bases. With 5 bases clipped from V and 0 bases from J, the junction kept 5 bases outside the gene matches. Per the germline V gene, CDR1 is LNHDA and CDR2 is SQIVND (reference sequence). CDR3 length: 15 amino acids. In DNA form, the CDR3 reads TGTGCCAGTAGTCCTCCGGGACAGGTGAACACTGAAGCTTTCTTT. Protein product: CASSPPGQVNTEAFF.

The chain joins TRBV2 to TRBJ1-5; possibly TRBD1 for D (5 bases). Germline CDR1 and CDR2: SNHLY and FYNNEI. The CDR3 is 14 residues long. Trimming pared 5 bases from V and 5 bases from J, leaving 13 bases between. The CDR3 DNA follows: TGTGCCAGCAGTTTTGGTAGGGGTGATCAGCCCCAGCATTTT. Translation gives CASSFGRGDQPQHF.

This clone came up many times. The chain carries TRBV7-9 and TRBJ2-5; TRBD1 agrees at 8 bases. Germline V lookup: CDR1 SEHNR, CDR2 FQNEAQ (reference sequence). The CDR3 spans 16 residues. V gave up 5 bases and J gave up 1 base; unmatched junction bases: 9. The CDR3: CASSGLTGVVQETQYF. The CDR3 DNA follows: TGTGCCAGCAGCGGCCTGACAGGGGTGGTCCAAGAGACCCAGTACTTC.

This chain joins TRBV30 and TRBJ2-1; D is possibly TRBD2 (5 bases). Germline V lookup: CDR1 GTSNPN, CDR2 SVGIG (reference sequence). There are 14 residues in the CDR3. Between the trimmed V and J ends, which lost 0 bases and 5 bases, there was a span of 11 bases. The CDR3 loop is CAWSVGLLNNEQFF. The CDR3 bases are TGTGCCTGGAGTGTAGGACTGTTAAACAATGAGCAGTTCTTC. Supplemented by reference TRBV30 and TRBJ2-1, the full variable domain reads SQTIHQWPATLVQPVGSPLSLECTVEGTSNPNLYWYRQAAGRGLQLLFYSVGIGQISSEVPQNLSASRPQDRQFILSSKKLLLSDSGFYLCAWSVGLLNNEQFFGPGTRLTVL.

This chain connects TRBV27 to TRBJ2-5, with D maybe TRBD1 (6 bases). The V end was cut by 6 bases, the J end by 2 bases, with 16 bases between. The CDR3 is 15 residues long. Germline V gives CDR1 MNHEY, CDR2 SMNVEV (reference sequence). CDR3 loop: CASRTMRTAQETQYF. CDR3 DNA sequence: TGTGCCAGCAGGACAATGAGGACAGCGCAAGAGACCCAGTACTTC.

The rearrangement links TRBV6-4 to TRBJ2-1; 7 positions agree with TRBD2. CDR1 MRHNA and CDR2 SNTAGT come from the germline V gene. The CDR3 is 12 residues long. V was clipped by 4 bases and J by 13 bases; unmatched bases: 7. CDR3 in DNA: TGTGCCAGCAGTGGCACTAGCGAGGTCCAGTTCTTC. Translating gives CASSGTSEVQFF.

The J gene is TRBJ1-5, the V gene TRBV25-1, with D possibly TRBD1 on 5 matching bases. CDR1 and CDR2 from the germline V gene are MGHDK and SYGVNS. This CDR3 has 17 residues. Trimming pared 6 bases from V and 2 bases from J, leaving 20 bases between. The chain's CDR3 is CASSQGTDPGRNQPQHF. CDR3 in DNA: TGTGCCAGCAGCCAGGGAACCGACCCTGGGCGCAATCAGCCCCAGCATTTT.

The chain links TRBV5-1 to TRBJ2-2; 9 bases line up with TRBD1. V shed 5 bases and J 5 bases; nucleotides not matched to a gene: 7. Germline loops: CDR1 SGHRS, CDR2 YFSETQ. CDR3 length: 15 amino acids. CDR3 in DNA: TGCGCCAGCAGTTATCGACAGGGGGGAACCGGGGAGCTGTTTTTT. This encodes CASSYRQGGTGELFF. The complete variable domain, with remaining parts taken from reference TRBV5-1 and TRBJ2-2, reads KAGVTQTPRYLIKTRGQQVTLSCSPISGHRSVSWYQQTPGQGLQFLFEYFSETQRNKGNFPGRFSGRQFSNSRSEMNVSTLELGDSALYLCASSYRQGGTGELFFGEGSRLTVL.

V is TRBV23-1 and J is TRBJ1-1; TRBD1 agrees at 7 bases. TRBV23-1 qualifies as an ORF whose function is uncertain. This CDR3 is built from 13 residues. V shed 11 bases and J 5 bases; nucleotides not matched to a gene: 11. This CDR3 is CAPPRTGETEAFF. CDR3 DNA sequence: TGCGCCCCCCCGCGGACAGGCGAAACTGAAGCTTTCTTT.

The chain's CDR3 is CASSPGQSNQPQHF. For the CDR3, the DNA is TGTGCCAGCAGCCCTGGACAGAGTAATCAGCCCCAGCATTTT. The rearrangement uses TRBV28 and TRBJ1-5, with D possibly being TRBD1 (6 bases). Per germline, CDR1 MDHEN and CDR2 SYDVKM. V was clipped by 6 bases and J by 4 bases, with 13 bases between them. The CDR3 sequence is 14 residues long. Variable domain in full (rest from reference TRBV28 and TRBJ1-5): DVKVTQSSRYLVKRTGEKVFLECVQDMDHENMFWYRQDPGLGLRLIYFSYDVKMKEKGDIPEGYSVSREKKERFSLILESASTNQTSMYLCASSPGQSNQPQHFGDGTRLSIL.

The chain is built from TRBV5-4 and TRBJ2-5; TRBD2 matches at 7 bases. V was clipped by 1 base and J by 1 base; unmatched bases: 7. In germline, CDR1 is SGHNT, CDR2 YYREEE (reference sequence). The CDR3 length is 16 residues. DNA for the CDR3: TGTGCCAGCAGCTTGCAATTCGGCGGGAGCCAAGAGACCCAGTACTTC. Translating it yields CASSLQFGGSQETQYF.